One sample yielded the 24 T cell receptor beta chains listed below, sequenced in a study of high-grade serous ovarian cancer treatment subgroups. The tumor samples were collected prior to definitive surgery or chemotherapy. This table comes from immunoSEQ multiplex PCR, and its TCRdb copy is limited to in-frame clones, with some not included. The table lists 1,500 or so clones, about 68% of them singletons, with 20% to 30% in the top ten. The sample was tumor tissue. These receptors were obtained from a human donor with high-grade serous ovarian cancer.

V and J are TRBV5-1 and TRBJ2-7, with 8 bases aligning to TRBD2. Trimming took 0 bases from V and 3 from J; bases not matched to a gene: 5. There are 15 residues in the CDR3. The germline V gene encodes CDR1 SGHRS and CDR2 YFSETQ. CDR3: CASSLGTSTIYEQYF. CDR3 coding DNA: TGCGCCAGCAGCTTGGGGACTAGCACAATCTACGAGCAGTACTTC.

The chain joins TRBV7-9 to TRBJ2-5; 11 nucleotides line up with TRBD2. This CDR3 contains 15 residues. V was clipped by 2 bases and J by 3 bases; unmatched bases: 2. Germline lookup yields CDR1 SEHNR and CDR2 FQNEAQ (reference sequence). As DNA, the CDR3 is TGTGCCAGCAGCTTAAATAGCGGGAGGGAAGAGACCCAGTACTTC. This gives the protein CASSLNSGREETQYF.

The chain recombines TRBV30 with TRBJ2-7; 8 positions match TRBD2. The CDR3 spans 14 residues. CDR1 is GTSNPN, CDR2 SVGIG, per germline (reference sequence). J lost 2 bases, V lost 4 bases, and 7 bases had no gene match. This CDR3 reads CAWNSRGGTYEQYF. The CDR3 DNA reads as TGTGCCTGGAACTCTCGGGGGGGTACCTACGAGCAGTACTTC.

This clone qualifies as large (0.1 to 1%). The V call is TRBV10-3, the J call TRBJ1-2; unclear D gene. The CDR3 runs to 12 residues. V was pared by 3 bases and J by 4 bases, with 6 bases between. In germline, CDR1 is ENHRY, CDR2 SYGVKD. For the CDR3, the DNA is TGTGCCATCAGTGATGTGGTCTATGGCTACACCTTC. Protein: CAISDVVYGYTF.

The genes are TRBV7-2 and TRBJ2-7; 9 bases line up with TRBD2. Per the germline V gene, CDR1 is SGHTA and CDR2 is FQGNSA. Trimming at V came to 6 bases and at J to 4 bases, leaving 4 bases not matched to a gene. The CDR3 covers 13 residues. The CDR3 region is CASRPSGVYEQYF. The CDR3 DNA is TGTGCCAGCAGGCCTAGCGGGGTTTACGAGCAGTACTTC. Complete variable domain (other parts from reference TRBV7-2 and TRBJ2-7): GAGVSQSPSNKVTEKGKDVELRCDPISGHTALYWYRQSLGQGLEFLIYFQGNSAPDKSGLPSDRFSAERTGGSVSTLTIQRTQQEDSAVYLCASRPSGVYEQYFGPGTRLTVT.

This chain joins TRBV6-1 and TRBJ2-7; TRBD2 matches 8 bases. Germline V gene data show CDR1 as MNHNS and CDR2 as SASEGT. The CDR3 runs 13 residues. V shed 8 bases, J shed 3 bases, and the junction held 6 bases outside the gene matches. In nucleotides, the CDR3 is TGTGCCAGCCCAGCGGGGGCAGACTACGAGCAGTACTTC. It encodes CASPAGADYEQYF.

The sample holds a few counts of this clone. The J gene is TRBJ1-2, the V gene TRBV28, with D possibly being TRBD1 (5 bases). The germline V and J ends were trimmed by 3 bases and 6 bases, with 17 bases remaining between them. The germline gives CDR1 MDHEN, CDR2 SYDVKM. The CDR3 runs 15 residues. Here the CDR3 reads CASSFPPWDFHGYTF. Written as DNA, the CDR3 is TGTGCCAGCAGTTTTCCTCCTTGGGACTTCCATGGCTACACCTTC.

This chain connects TRBV4-1 to TRBJ2-3, with 12 bases lining up with TRBD2. V lost 3 bases, J lost 1 base, and 8 bases stayed unmatched. Germline V CDR1 and CDR2: MGHRA, YSYEKL. CDR3 size: 18 residues. This CDR3 is CASSHLTSGSYRTDTQYF. In DNA form, the CDR3 reads TGCGCCAGCAGCCATCTGACTAGCGGGAGTTACCGCACAGATACGCAGTATTTT.

This chain joins TRBV4-3 and TRBJ2-5; D call uncertain. The CDR3 runs 13 residues. Trimming shortened V by 0 bases and J by 5 bases, and 7 bases separated the two germline ends. Germline V gene sequence: CDR1 LGHNA, CDR2 YSLEER. CDR3 sequence (DNA): TGCGCCAGCAGCCAAGAATATTGGGAGACCCAGTACTTC. Translation: CASSQEYWETQYF.

J is TRBJ2-4 and V is TRBV4-2; TRBD1 or TRBD2 may be the D gene (5 bases each). The germline V gene has CDR1 LGHNA and CDR2 YNFKEQ. V was shortened by 1 base and J by 5 bases, with 15 bases between the two germline ends. There are 16 residues in the CDR3. DNA of the CDR3: TGTGCCAGCAGCCAAGGGGGGATGAGAGTGGAAAACATTCAGTACTTC. Translated, it gives CASSQGGMRVENIQYF.

The chain is built from TRBV12-5 and TRBJ1-2; the D is unclear. This CDR3 has 12 amino acids. V was pared by 1 base and J by 5 bases, with 5 bases between. Germline V gene lookup returns CDR1 LGHNT and CDR2 FRNRAP. CDR3 coding DNA: TGTGCTAGTGGTTTGGGGGGTTATGGCTACACCTTC. It encodes CASGLGGYGYTF.

The chain couples TRBV2 to TRBJ2-1, with D unclear. Trimming shortened V by 8 bases and J by 4 bases, and 15 bases separated the two germline ends. CDR3 length: 14 amino acids. CDR1 and CDR2 from the germline V gene are SNHLY and FYNNEI. The CDR3 loop is CASALWATYNEQFF. The CDR3 DNA follows: TGTGCCAGCGCCCTGTGGGCCACTTACAATGAGCAGTTCTTC.

This clone was detected a few times. The rearrangement links TRBV6-5 to TRBJ1-2; the D is unclear. The CDR3 loop spans 16 amino acids. Trimming shortened V by 2 bases and J by 4 bases, and 17 bases separated the two germline ends. Per germline, CDR1 MNHEY and CDR2 SVGAGI. CDR3 bases: TGTGCCAGCAGTTACGCCCCACTTGACGCCCGCTATGGCTACACCTTC. Protein: CASSYAPLDARYGYTF.

The chain recombines TRBV7-2 with TRBJ2-7; TRBD1 matches at 7 bases. V gave up 5 bases and J gave up 2 bases; unmatched junction bases: 15. The CDR3 spans 17 residues. Looked up from germline, CDR1 is SGHTA and CDR2 is FQGNSA. CDR3 nucleotides: TGTGCCAGCAGCCCGGCCCCACAGGGGACGCCGACCTACGAGCAGTACTTC. Translating gives CASSPAPQGTPTYEQYF.

The chain has TRBV5-1 and TRBJ1-1; D possibly corresponds to TRBD1 (6 bases). V was shortened by 2 bases and J by 7 bases, with 15 bases between the two germline ends. CDR1 SGHRS and CDR2 YFSETQ come from the germline V gene. This CDR3 is 14 amino acids long. Here the CDR3 DNA reads TGCGCCAGCAGCTTAGGGGACATTAAGTTTGAAGCTTTCTTT. This sequence encodes CASSLGDIKFEAFF. Based on the CDR3 plus reference TRBV5-1 and TRBJ1-1, the full variable domain is KAGVTQTPRYLIKTRGQQVTLSCSPISGHRSVSWYQQTPGQGLQFLFEYFSETQRNKGNFPGRFSGRQFSNSRSEMNVSTLELGDSALYLCASSLGDIKFEAFFGQGTRLTVV.

The chain is built from TRBV7-3 and TRBJ2-6; 9 positions agree with TRBD1. In germline, CDR1 is SGHTA, CDR2 FQGTGA. Trimming at V came to 3 bases and at J to 0 bases, leaving 3 bases not matched to a gene. The CDR3 is 17 residues long. CDR3: CASSLGQGLSGANVLTF. The CDR3 DNA is TGTGCCAGCAGCTTGGGACAGGGCCTCTCTGGGGCCAACGTCCTGACTTTC.

This chain joins TRBV6-4 and TRBJ2-5; a possible D gene is TRBD1 (6 bases). The CDR3 is 13 amino acids. Germline V lookup: CDR1 MRHNA, CDR2 SNTAGT. Trimming shortened V by 4 bases and J by 1 base, and 7 bases separated the two germline ends. CDR3 region: CASSGGGQETQYF. CDR3 DNA sequence: TGTGCCAGCAGTGGAGGGGGCCAAGAGACCCAGTACTTC.

The chain carries TRBV4-2 and TRBJ1-3; 8 nucleotides line up with TRBD1. The V gene end was trimmed by 1 base and the J gene end by 3 bases; junction bases not matched to a gene: 5. The length of the CDR3 is 16 residues. Germline values: CDR1 LGHNA, CDR2 YNFKEQ. This chain's CDR3 is CASSQAAGGFGNTIYF. The CDR3 DNA follows: TGTGCCAGCAGCCAAGCTGCAGGGGGCTTTGGAAACACCATATATTTT.

The V call is TRBV9, the J call TRBJ1-2; 10 nucleotides match TRBD1. V shed 4 bases, J shed 9 bases, and the junction held 6 bases outside the gene matches. Looked up from germline, CDR1 is SGDLS and CDR2 is YYNGEE. This CDR3 is 13 amino acids long. CDR3 nucleotide sequence: TGTGCCAGCAGCCCTGACAGGGGGCACCGCTACACCTTC. Protein sequence: CASSPDRGHRYTF.

The chain couples TRBV5-5 to TRBJ1-2; D remains unclear. CDR3 length equals 13 residues. V dropped 6 bases and J dropped 3 bases, with 12 bases sitting between them. The V gene's germline CDR1 is SGHKS and CDR2 YYEKEE (reference sequence). CDR3 protein: CASTRSEYYGYTF. CDR3 sequence (DNA): TGTGCCAGCACCCGTTCGGAGTACTATGGCTACACCTTC.

The V call is TRBV7-6, the J call TRBJ2-1; TRBD2 agrees at 9 bases. The CDR3 spans 17 residues. Trimming removed 1 base from V and 1 base from J; junction bases left unmatched: 5. CDR1 and CDR2 (germline): SGHVS, FNYEAQ. CDR3 residues: CASSLVGGRGSYNEQFF. The CDR3 DNA reads as TGTGCCAGCAGCTTAGTGGGCGGGAGGGGGTCCTACAATGAGCAGTTCTTC.

This chain links TRBV5-6 with TRBJ2-5; TRBD2 aligns across 9 bases. V lost 0 bases, J lost 5 bases, and 8 bases stayed unmatched. This CDR3 comprises 16 residues. The germline V gene has CDR1 SGHDT and CDR2 YYEEEE. Here the CDR3 reads CASSLAQGLARETQYF. In nucleotides, the CDR3 is TGTGCCAGCAGCTTGGCCCAGGGACTAGCTAGGGAGACCCAGTACTTC.

The chain carries TRBV11-2 and TRBJ2-5; D call uncertain. CDR1 and CDR2 from the germline V gene are SGHAT and FQNNGV. CDR3 size: 15 residues. With 1 base removed from V and 4 bases from J, the gap between germline ends came to 13 bases. Written as DNA, the CDR3 is TGTGCCAGCAGCTTAGGGGGTTTTTTCACAGAGACCCAGTACTTC. Protein: CASSLGGFFTETQYF.

This chain uses TRBV6-1 with TRBJ2-7, with D perhaps assigned TRBD1 or TRBD2 (5 bases each). CDR3 length equals 14 residues. In germline, CDR1 is MNHNS, CDR2 SASEGT. Trimming stripped 6 bases from V and 0 bases from J, with 12 bases between. Here the CDR3 DNA reads TGTGCCAGCAGCCGGGACCGCCTCTCCTACGAGCAGTACTTC. Amino acids: CASSRDRLSYEQYF.